This TCR beta chain was captured by sequencing in a study of CD8 T cells in Susac syndrome. The authors carried out high-throughput sequencing of TCR beta. They applied it to CD8+ and CD4+ T cells obtained from blood. CD8+ and CD4+ T cells were negatively isolated; TEMRA cells were FACS-enriched. Roughly 0.45 to 1 ug RNA was reverse transcribed with random hexamers. TCRdb used MiXCR to reprocess the immunoSEQ multiplex PCR reads, holding one entry per CDR3 protein. The data contain roughly 150,000 distinct CDR3 sequences, roughly 95% of them singletons. In its sample, this clonotype was seen once. Per germline, CDR1 DFQATT and CDR2 SNEGSKA (reference sequence). The V and J ends lost 6 bases and 0 bases, in that order; junction bases with no gene match: 8. The CDR3 runs 15 residues.

This TCR was recovered from a human donor with multiple sclerosis. Sequenced material: CD4+ T cells from PBMCs. This chain joins TRBV20-1 and TRBJ2-3; 8 bases map to TRBD1. The CDR3 is CSAWGQVSSTDTQYF. CDR3 bases: TGCAGTGCCTGGGGACAGGTCTCTAGCACAGATACGCAGTATTTT.